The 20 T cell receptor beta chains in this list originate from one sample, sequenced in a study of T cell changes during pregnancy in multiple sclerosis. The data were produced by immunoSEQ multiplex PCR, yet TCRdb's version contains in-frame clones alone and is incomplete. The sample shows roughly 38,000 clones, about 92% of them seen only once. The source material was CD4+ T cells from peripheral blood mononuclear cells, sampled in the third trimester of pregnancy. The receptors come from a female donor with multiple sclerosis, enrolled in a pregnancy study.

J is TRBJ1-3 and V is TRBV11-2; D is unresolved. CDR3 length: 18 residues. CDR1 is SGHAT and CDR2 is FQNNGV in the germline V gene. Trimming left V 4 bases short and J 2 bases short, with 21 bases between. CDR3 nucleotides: TGTGCCAGCAGCTCCCATCGGGTTCTCTCGGGGACTGGAAACACCATATATTTT. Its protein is CASSSHRVLSGTGNTIYF.

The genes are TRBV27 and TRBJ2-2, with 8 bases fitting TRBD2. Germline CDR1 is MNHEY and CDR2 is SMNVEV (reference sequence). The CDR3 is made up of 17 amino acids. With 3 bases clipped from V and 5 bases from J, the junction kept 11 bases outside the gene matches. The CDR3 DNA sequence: TGTGCCAGCAGTTTTTTACGTAGCGGGACTGGGACCGGGGAGCTGTTTTTT. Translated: CASSFLRSGTGTGELFF.

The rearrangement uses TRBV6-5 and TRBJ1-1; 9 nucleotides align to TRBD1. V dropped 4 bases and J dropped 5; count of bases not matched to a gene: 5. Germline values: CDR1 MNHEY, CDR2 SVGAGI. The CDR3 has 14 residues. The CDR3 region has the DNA TGTGCCAGCAGTTTTTCCGGGACAGGGACTGAAGCTTTCTTT. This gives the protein CASSFSGTGTEAFF.

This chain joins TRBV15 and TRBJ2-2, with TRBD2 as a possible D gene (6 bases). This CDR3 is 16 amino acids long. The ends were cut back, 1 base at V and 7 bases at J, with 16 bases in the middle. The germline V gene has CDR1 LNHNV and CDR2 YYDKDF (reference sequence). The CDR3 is CATSRGGRGMGGELFF. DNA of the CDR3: TGTGCCACCAGCAGAGGGGGTCGGGGGATGGGCGGGGAGCTGTTTTTT.

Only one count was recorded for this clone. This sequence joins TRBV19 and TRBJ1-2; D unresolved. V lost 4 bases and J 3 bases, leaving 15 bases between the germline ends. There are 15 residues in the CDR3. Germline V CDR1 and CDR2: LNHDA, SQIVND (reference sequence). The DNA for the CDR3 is TGTGCCAGTAGTAAAGTTGGCCTTCAGGACTATGGCTACACCTTC. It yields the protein CASSKVGLQDYGYTF. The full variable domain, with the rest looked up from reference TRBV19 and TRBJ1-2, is DGGITQSPKYLFRKEGQNVTLSCEQNLNHDAMYWYRQDPGQGLRLIYYSQIVNDFQKGDIAEGYSVSREKKESFPLTVTSAQKNPTAFYLCASSKVGLQDYGYTFGSGTRLTVV.

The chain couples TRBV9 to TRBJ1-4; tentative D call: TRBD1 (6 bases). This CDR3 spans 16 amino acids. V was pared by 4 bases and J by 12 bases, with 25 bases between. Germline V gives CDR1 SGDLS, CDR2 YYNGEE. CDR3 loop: CASSRRQDDPRGELFF. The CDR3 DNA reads TGTGCCAGCAGCAGGAGACAGGATGACCCGAGAGGGGAACTGTTTTTT.

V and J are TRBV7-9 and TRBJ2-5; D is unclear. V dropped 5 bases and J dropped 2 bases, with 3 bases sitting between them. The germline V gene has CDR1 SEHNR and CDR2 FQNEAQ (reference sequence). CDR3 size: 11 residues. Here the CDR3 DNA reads TGTGCCAGCAGCCAGCAAGAGACCCAGTACTTC. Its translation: CASSQQETQYF.

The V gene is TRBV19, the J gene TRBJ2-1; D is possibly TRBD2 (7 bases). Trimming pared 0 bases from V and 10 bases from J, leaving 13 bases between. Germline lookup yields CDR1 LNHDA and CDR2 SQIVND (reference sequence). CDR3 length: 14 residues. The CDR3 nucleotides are TGTGCCAGTAGTATAGATGTGGGGAGGGGGGAGCAGTTCTTC. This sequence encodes CASSIDVGRGEQFF. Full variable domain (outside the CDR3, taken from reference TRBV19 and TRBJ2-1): DGGITQSPKYLFRKEGQNVTLSCEQNLNHDAMYWYRQDPGQGLRLIYYSQIVNDFQKGDIAEGYSVSREKKESFPLTVTSAQKNPTAFYLCASSIDVGRGEQFFGPGTRLTVL.

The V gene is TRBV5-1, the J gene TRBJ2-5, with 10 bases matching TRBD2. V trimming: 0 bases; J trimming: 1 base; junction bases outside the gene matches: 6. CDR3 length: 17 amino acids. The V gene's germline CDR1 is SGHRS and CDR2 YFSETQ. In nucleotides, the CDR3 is TGCGCCAGCAGCTTGGGTTCGGCTAGCGGGGGCCAAGAGACCCAGTACTTC. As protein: CASSLGSASGGQETQYF.

The CDR3 reads CASSTGRGARRGYTF. CDR3 coding DNA: TGTGCCAGCAGCACCGGGCGGGGGGCGAGACGAGGCTACACCTTC. The chain links TRBV6-1 to TRBJ1-2, with a weak D call TRBD1 (6 bases). Trimming left V 6 bases short and J 8 bases short, with 22 bases between. CDR1 and CDR2 from the germline V gene are MNHNS and SASEGT. The CDR3 consists of 15 residues.

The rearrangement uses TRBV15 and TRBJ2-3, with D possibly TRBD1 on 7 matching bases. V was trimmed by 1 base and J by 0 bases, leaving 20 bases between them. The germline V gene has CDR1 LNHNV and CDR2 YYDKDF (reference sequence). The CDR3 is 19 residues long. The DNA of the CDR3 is TGTGCCACCAGCAGAGGACGGAGGGGGCAGAAGAAAAGCACAGATACGCAGTATTTT. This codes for CATSRGRRGQKKSTDTQYF.

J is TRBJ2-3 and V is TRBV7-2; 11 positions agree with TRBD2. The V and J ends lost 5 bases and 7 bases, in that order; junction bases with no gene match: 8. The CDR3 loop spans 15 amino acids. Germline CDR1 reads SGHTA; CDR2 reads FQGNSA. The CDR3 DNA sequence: TGTGCCAGCAGCCCTGCCGGGACTAGCGGTTATACGCAGTATTTT. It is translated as CASSPAGTSGYTQYF.

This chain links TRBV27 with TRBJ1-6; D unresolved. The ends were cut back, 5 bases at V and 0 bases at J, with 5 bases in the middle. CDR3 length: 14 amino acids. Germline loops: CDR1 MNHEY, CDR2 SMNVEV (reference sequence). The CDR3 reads CASSLSSYNSPLHF. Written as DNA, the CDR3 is TGTGCCAGCAGTCTGAGCTCCTATAATTCACCCCTCCACTTT.

CDR3 residues: CASSYPSGFLEYF. In DNA, the CDR3 is TGTGCCAGCAGTTACCCGTCGGGTTTTCTAGAGTACTTC. V is TRBV6-7 and J is TRBJ2-7; D gene unclear. TRBV6-7 is sorted into the ORF group, with uncertain function. This CDR3 has 13 amino acids. V was pared by 2 bases and J by 11 bases, with 16 bases between.

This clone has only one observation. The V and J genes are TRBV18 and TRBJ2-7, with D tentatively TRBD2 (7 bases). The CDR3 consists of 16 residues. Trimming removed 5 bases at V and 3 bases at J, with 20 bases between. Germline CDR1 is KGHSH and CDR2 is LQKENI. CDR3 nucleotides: TGTGCCAGCTCATCCGGGGGGCCCAGTAGCATCTACGAGCAGTACTTC. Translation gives CASSSGGPSSIYEQYF.

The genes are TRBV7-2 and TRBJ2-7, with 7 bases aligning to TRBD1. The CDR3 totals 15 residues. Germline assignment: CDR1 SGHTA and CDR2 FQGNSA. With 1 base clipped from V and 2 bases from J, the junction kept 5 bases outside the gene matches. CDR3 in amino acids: CASSLEAGGTYEQYF. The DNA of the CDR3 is TGTGCCAGCAGCTTAGAGGCAGGGGGTACCTACGAGCAGTACTTC.

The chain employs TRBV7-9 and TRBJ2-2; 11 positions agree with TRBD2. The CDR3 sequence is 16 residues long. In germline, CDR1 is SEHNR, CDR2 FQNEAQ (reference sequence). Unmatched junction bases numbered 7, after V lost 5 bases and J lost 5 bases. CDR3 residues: CASSQRSGRDTGELFF. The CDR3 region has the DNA TGTGCCAGCAGCCAGCGTAGCGGGAGGGATACCGGGGAGCTGTTTTTT.

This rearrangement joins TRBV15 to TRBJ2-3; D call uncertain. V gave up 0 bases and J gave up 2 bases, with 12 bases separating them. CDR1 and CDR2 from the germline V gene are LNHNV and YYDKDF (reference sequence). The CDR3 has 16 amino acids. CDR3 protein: CATSRDPVSATDTQYF. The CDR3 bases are TGTGCCACCAGCAGAGATCCGGTGTCCGCCACAGATACGCAGTATTTT.

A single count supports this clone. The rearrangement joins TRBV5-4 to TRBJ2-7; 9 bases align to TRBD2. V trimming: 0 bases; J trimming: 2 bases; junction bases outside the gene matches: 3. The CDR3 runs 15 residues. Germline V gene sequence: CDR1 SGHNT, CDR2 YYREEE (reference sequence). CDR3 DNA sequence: TGTGCCAGCAGCTTGGAAGGCGGGAGGGCCTACGAGCAGTACTTC. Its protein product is CASSLEGGRAYEQYF.

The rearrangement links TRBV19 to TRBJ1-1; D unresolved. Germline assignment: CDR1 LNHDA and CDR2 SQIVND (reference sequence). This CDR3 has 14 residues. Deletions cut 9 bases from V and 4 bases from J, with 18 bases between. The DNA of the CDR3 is TGTGCCAGCCCCCCCCCGGGGTCGGGCACTGAAGCTTTCTTT. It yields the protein CASPPPGSGTEAFF.